This is a list of T cell receptor beta chains from one sample in a study of T cell repertoires in cytomegalovirus infection. MiXCR was run by TCRdb on the reads, yielding one entry per CDR3 protein. The data show 310,000 or so distinct CDR3 sequences, around 10% seen once. Sequenced material: PBMCs. These receptors were taken from a human donor in good health (CMV status not recorded). Some clones in this sample may be carry-over from other donors' samples. The CDR3 runs from the conserved cysteine through the conserved F or W. A D gene is named only where the DNA matches it firmly. The size field is filled for only some rows; it gives once, few, many or a size class.

>NA|TRBV7-2|TRBJ1-3|many
CASSLYNRDRNTIYF
TGTGCCAGCAGCTTGTATAACAGGGACCGAAACACCATATATTTT
>NA|TRBV2|TRBJ1-3|few
CASSEAKSGGNTIYF
TGTGCCAGCAGTGAAGCCAAGTCGGGTGGAAACACCATATATTTT
>NA|TRBV6-5|TRBJ2-4|few
CASSRTTGPGGIQYF
TGTGCCAGCAGTCGTACGACAGGTCCGGGGGGCATTCAGTACTTC
>NA|TRBV7-9|TRBJ2-2|many
CASSRRENTGELFF
TGTGCCAGCAGTCGACGGGAGAACACCGGGGAGCTGTTTTTT
>NA|TRBV5-1|TRBJ1-2|many
CASSTMTVNYGYTF
TGCGCCAGCAGCACCATGACAGTCAACTATGGCTACACCTTC
>NA|TRBV20-1|TRBJ1-4|many
CSAYHTRGEKLFF
TGCAGTGCTTACCATACCAGGGGTGAAAAACTGTTTTTT
>NA|TRBV7-8|TRBJ2-1|many
CASSSPLGGSSYNEQFF
TGTGCCAGCAGCTCTCCCCTTGGGGGGAGCTCCTACAATGAGCAGTTCTTC
>NA|TRBV20-1|TRBJ1-6|NA
CSARDWTHNNSPLHF
TGCAGTGCTAGAGATTGGACACACAATAATTCACCCCTCCACTTT
>NA|TRBV3-1|TRBJ2-5|few
CASSHSGPGETQYF
TGTGCCAGCAGCCATTCGGGCCCCGGGGAGACCCAGTACTTC
>NA|TRBV20-1|TRBJ1-5|few
CSARLLNTGISQPQHF
TGCAGTGCTAGATTACTGAACACAGGGATCAGTCAGCCCCAGCATTTT